The 18 T cell receptor beta chains listed next were all sequenced from one sample in a study of response to subunit inactivated influenza vaccine. TCRdb re-called the RT-PCR reads through MiXCR, storing one row per CDR3 protein. The table records roughly 650,000 distinct CDR3 sequences, about 15% of them present only once. The sample consisted of PBMCs from blood, taken 11 to 12 days after vaccination. These receptors originate from a man in his fifties who received an inactivated influenza vaccine.

This clonotype has only a few counts. The V call is TRBV28, the J call TRBJ2-7; D ambiguous. Deletions cut 6 bases from V and 4 bases from J, with 10 bases between. Looked up from germline, CDR1 is MDHEN and CDR2 is SYDVKM. The CDR3 sequence is 12 residues long. CDR3 coding DNA: TGTGCCAGCAGCCATGCGACGTACGAGCAGTACTTC. It yields the protein CASSHATYEQYF. Supplemented by reference TRBV28 and TRBJ2-7, the full variable domain reads DVKVTQSSRYLVKRTGEKVFLECVQDMDHENMFWYRQDPGLGLRLIYFSYDVKMKEKGDIPEGYSVSREKKERFSLILESASTNQTSMYLCASSHATYEQYFGPGTRLTVT.

This clonotype was recorded only once. The chain has TRBV4-1 and TRBJ2-5; D unclear. Per germline, CDR1 MGHRA and CDR2 YSYEKL. This CDR3 region has 14 residues. Trimming cost V 4 bases and J 2 bases, with 11 bases left between them. CDR3 residues: CASSRRLSQETQYF. The CDR3, as DNA: TGCGCCAGCAGCCGAAGACTGAGTCAAGAGACCCAGTACTTC.

CDR3 amino acids: CASSQWGQGVGGYTF. The DNA of the CDR3 is TGCGCCAGCAGCCAATGGGGACAGGGTGTCGGTGGCTACACCTTC. V and J are TRBV4-1 and TRBJ1-2, with 9 bases identical to TRBD1. CDR3 length equals 15 residues. Per the germline V gene, CDR1 is MGHRA and CDR2 is YSYEKL. The ends lost 2 bases at V and 7 bases at J; junction bases unmatched: 8.

This clonotype was detected only a few times. V and J are TRBV19 and TRBJ2-1; 8 bases agree with TRBD1. Losses at the gene ends were 5 bases for V and 8 bases for J; bases not matched to a gene: 11. This CDR3 is built from 15 residues. The germline V gene encodes CDR1 LNHDA and CDR2 SQIVND (reference sequence). CDR3 in DNA: TGTGCCAGTAGTTTCGGACAGGGAATGCGGGATGAGCAGTTCTTC. Its protein product is CASSFGQGMRDEQFF.

This clonotype has only a few counts. The chain uses TRBV6-6 and TRBJ2-5; TRBD2 matches at 8 bases. The CDR3 covers 13 residues. V shed 7 bases, J shed 5 bases, and the junction held 6 bases outside the gene matches. CDR1 is MNHNY, CDR2 SVGAGI, per germline (reference sequence). CDR3 nucleotides: TGTGCCAGCAAGAAGCGGGAGATGGAGACCCAGTACTTC. Its protein product is CASKKREMETQYF.

The chain has TRBV28 and TRBJ1-5; D is possibly TRBD1 (5 bases). Germline assignment: CDR1 MDHEN and CDR2 SYDVKM. V was trimmed by 3 bases and J by 7 bases, leaving 16 bases between them. This CDR3 is 15 amino acids long. The CDR3 nucleotides read TGTGCCAGCAGTTTTAGGCAGGGTGGGCGACAGCCCCAGCATTTT. Its protein product is CASSFRQGGRQPQHF.

The rearrangement uses TRBV20-1 and TRBJ2-6; perhaps TRBD2 as D (5 bases). Germline V lookup: CDR1 DFQATT, CDR2 SNEGSKA (reference sequence). Trimming left V 3 bases short and J 0 bases short, with 6 bases between. CDR3 length equals 14 residues. The DNA of the CDR3 is TGCAGTGCTAGGGGGAGCTCTGGGGCCAACGTCCTGACTTTC. Amino acid sequence: CSARGSSGANVLTF.

This clonotype was observed at least ten times. For the CDR3, the DNA is TGTGCCAGCAGTGGCGCCCTCTATGGCTACACCTTC. Its translation is CASSGALYGYTF. This chain joins TRBV25-1 and TRBJ1-2; D uncertain. The CDR3 loop spans 12 amino acids. Germline V gene data show CDR1 as MGHDK and CDR2 as SYGVNS. V lost 4 bases, J lost 4 bases, and 7 bases lay in between.

This clonotype came up many times. V gene TRBV6-2 or TRBV6-3 combines with J gene TRBJ1-2; D is unresolved. The V gene lost 6 bases and the J gene lost 4 bases, with 12 bases spanning the gap. CDR3 length: 13 residues. Germline values: CDR1 MNHEY, CDR2 SVGEGT. The CDR3 spells CASSQGKGYGYTF. CDR3 bases: TGTGCCAGCAGCCAAGGAAAGGGCTATGGCTACACCTTC.

The chain combines TRBV6-5 with TRBJ2-7; D remains ambiguous. Germline lookup yields CDR1 MNHEY and CDR2 SVGAGI. Trimming left V 8 bases short and J 3 bases short, with 5 bases between. The CDR3 contains 10 residues. As DNA, the CDR3 is TGTGCCAGCGGTCACTACGAGCAGTACTTC. It specifies CASGHYEQYF.

This clonotype was picked up a small number of times. The CDR3 sequence: CASSFGGLGYGYTF. The CDR3 nucleotides are TGTGCCAGCAGTTTCGGGGGGCTGGGCTATGGCTACACCTTC. V is TRBV12-3 or TRBV12-4 and J is TRBJ1-2; TRBD1 might be the D (6 bases). V was trimmed by 3 bases and J by 4 bases, leaving 12 bases between them. This CDR3 region has 14 residues.

This clonotype was observed a handful of times. The gene calls are TRBV4-2 and TRBJ1-2; D gene unclear. CDR1 LGHNA and CDR2 YNFKEQ come from the germline V gene. The CDR3 is made up of 14 amino acids. Trimming left V 4 bases short and J 6 bases short, with 15 bases between. CDR3 sequence reads: CASSPDSWTHGYTF. For the CDR3, the DNA is TGTGCCAGCAGCCCTGACTCCTGGACCCATGGCTACACCTTC.

The CDR3 nucleotides read TGTGCCAGCAGCCATCCCCATATGAACACTGAAGCTTTCTTT. This translates into CASSHPHMNTEAFF. The V gene is TRBV3-1, the J gene TRBJ1-1; D call uncertain. Trimming removed 3 bases at V and 0 bases at J, with 8 bases between. This CDR3 contains 14 residues. Germline CDR1 LGHDT, CDR2 YNNKEL (reference sequence).

The chain uses TRBV3-1 and TRBJ2-5; perhaps D is TRBD1 or TRBD2 (5 bases each). CDR1 and CDR2 from the germline V gene are LGHDT and YNNKEL (reference sequence). The CDR3 sequence is 15 residues long. V dropped 1 base and J dropped 1 base, with 10 bases sitting between them. The CDR3 coding sequence is TGTGCCAGCAGCCAAGGAGGGGAGTTCCAAGAGACCCAGTACTTC. It specifies CASSQGGEFQETQYF.

The chain joins TRBV5-1 to TRBJ2-1, with D possibly being TRBD2 (5 bases). CDR3 length equals 16 residues. Germline V gives CDR1 SGHRS, CDR2 YFSETQ. V was clipped by 0 bases and J by 1 base, with 11 bases between them. CDR3 region: CASSLVGRVSYNEQFF. The CDR3 DNA is TGCGCCAGCAGCTTGGTAGGGCGGGTGTCCTACAATGAGCAGTTCTTC.

This clonotype was found a few times. The chain combines TRBV29-1 with TRBJ2-7; 9 bases fit TRBD2. CDR1 SQVTM and CDR2 ANQGSEA come from the germline V gene. V shed 1 base and J 2 bases; nucleotides not matched to a gene: 9. This CDR3 spans 16 amino acids. The CDR3 sequence is CSVEVGSGGQPYEQYF. The CDR3, as DNA: TGCAGCGTTGAAGTGGGTAGCGGGGGCCAACCCTACGAGCAGTACTTC.

V gene TRBV20-1 combines with J gene TRBJ1-1; possibly TRBD1 for D (5 bases). The V end was cut by 2 bases, the J end by 4 bases, with 8 bases between. The CDR3 spans 12 residues. Germline assignment: CDR1 DFQATT and CDR2 SNEGSKA (reference sequence). The CDR3 DNA is TGCAGTGCTAGAAAGGGACCCACTGAAGCTTTCTTT. It yields the protein CSARKGPTEAFF.

J is TRBJ2-3 and V is TRBV20-1; tentatively, D is TRBD2 (6 bases). V dropped 3 bases and J dropped 5 bases, with 15 bases sitting between them. This CDR3 has 14 residues. Germline V gene sequence: CDR1 DFQATT, CDR2 SNEGSKA (reference sequence). For the CDR3, the DNA is TGCAGTGCTAGTGTCGGGGGTACTGGAGATACGCAGTATTTT. Its protein product is CSASVGGTGDTQYF.